This TCR beta chain appears in the sequencing data of a study of blood T cells in healthy people across ages. About the research overall: Per two T cells, template switching captured roughly one barcoded beta molecule.

Study observations and caveats: Whereas aged donors had fewer naive CD4+ cells, long-lived donors had more of them and higher diversity.

This clonotype was recorded a few times. As yet, its antigen is unknown. Then a second PCR, running about 7 to 11 cycles, was carried out with a sample-barcoded 5' primer and a J-beta primer mix. All cDNA molecules were each tagged by a template-switch adaptor with 12 random nucleotides. One entry per CDR3 protein, called by TCRdb with MiXCR from the 5' RACE reads. This sample has roughly 1,700,000 distinct CDR3 sequences, with roughly 27% found just once. Per sample, a minimum of 7 million PBMCs were isolated. The CDR3 contains 15 residues. Trimming removed 4 bases at V and 1 base at J, with 16 bases between. The germline gives CDR1 SQVTM, CDR2 ANQGSEA.

Sequenced input: blood. The chain uses TRBV29-1 and TRBJ1-2, with TRBD1 as a possible D gene (5 bases). The source is a woman aged 25 to 39 in good health. For the CDR3, the DNA is TGCAGCGTTGCTCCCCCGGGGGGAGGTAACTATGGCTACACCTTC. Protein product: CSVAPPGGGNYGYTF.